These T cell receptor beta chains were read from a single sample in a study of technical replicates of blood from several donors. Sequencing used immunoSEQ multiplex PCR; TCRdb keeps in-frame clones, though not all of them. The sample holds 65,000 to 80,000 clones; nearly 99% are singletons and the top ten take approximately 0.21%. Sequenced sample: T cells isolated from PBMCs. The receptors come from a human donor in good health. The CDR3 runs from the conserved cysteine through the conserved F or W. The D gene is left open where the match is weak. Size tells how often a clone was seen (once, few, many) or the class of an expanded clone, and some rows leave it out.

TRBJ2-6	-	TRBV5-6	TRBD2	CASSWGGPGKSGANVLTF	TGTGCCAGCAGCTGGGGGGGACCGGGGAAATCTGGGGCCAACGTCCTGACTTTC
TRBJ2-5	-	TRBV9	-	CASSVGSLFGAEETQYF	TGTGCCAGCAGCGTAGGGTCTCTTTTCGGTGCCGAAGAGACCCAGTACTTC
TRBJ1-1	-	TRBV27	TRBD1	CASSLGRGPGTEAFF	TGTGCCAGCAGTTTGGGCAGGGGGCCGGGCACTGAAGCTTTCTTT
TRBJ2-5	-	TRBV11-3	-	CASSHRDLETQYF	TGTGCCAGCAGCCACAGGGATTTAGAGACCCAGTACTTC
TRBJ2-1	-	TRBV5-1	TRBD2	CASSVRLAGYNEQFF	TGCGCCAGCAGCGTAAGACTAGCGGGATACAATGAGCAGTTCTTC
TRBJ1-1	once	TRBV18	TRBD1	CASSRGGQGLNTEAFF	TGTGCCAGCTCAAGAGGGGGACAGGGCCTAAACACTGAAGCTTTCTTT
TRBJ2-1	-	TRBV20-1	-	CSAIQANEQFF	TGCAGTGCTATTCAAGCGAATGAGCAGTTCTTC
TRBJ1-4	-	TRBV2	-	CASSEVPGSNEKLFF	TGTGCCAGCAGTGAAGTTCCGGGTTCGAATGAAAAACTGTTTTTT
TRBJ1-5	-	TRBV30	TRBD1	CAWSLGQGSNQPQHF	TGTGCCTGGAGTCTGGGACAGGGAAGCAATCAGCCCCAGCATTTT
TRBJ1-1	-	TRBV4-3	-	CASSQAPSQGLPEAFF	TGCGCCAGCAGCCAAGCACCTTCACAGGGATTGCCTGAAGCTTTCTTT
TRBJ2-5	-	TRBV5-1	-	CASSFAEQETQYF	TGCGCCAGCAGCTTTGCAGAACAAGAGACCCAGTACTTC
TRBJ1-2	-	TRBV6-1	TRBD1	CASSGVGSGQGSNYGYTF	TGTGCCAGCAGTGGGGTGGGATCAGGACAGGGAAGCAACTATGGCTACACCTTC
TRBJ2-7	-	TRBV6-5	TRBD1	CASSYYTGGPYEQYF	TGTGCCAGCAGTTACTATACAGGGGGCCCCTACGAGCAGTACTTC
TRBJ2-4	-	TRBV2	TRBD2	CASKTSGLLAKNIQYF	TGTGCCAGCAAGACTAGCGGCCTACTAGCCAAAAACATTCAGTACTTC
TRBJ2-3	-	TRBV28	TRBD2	CASSRPSGSSTDTQYF	TGTGCCAGCAGCCGACCTAGCGGCTCTAGCACAGATACGCAGTATTTT
TRBJ2-1	-	TRBV5-1	TRBD2	CASSSPGLAYYNEQFF	TGCGCCAGCAGCTCCCCGGGACTAGCGTACTACAATGAGCAGTTCTTC
TRBJ1-1	-	TRBV28	-	CASSLITENTEAFF	TGTGCCAGCAGTTTAATCACTGAGAACACTGAAGCTTTCTTT
TRBJ2-6	-	TRBV7-3	-	CASSTHRVSGANVLTF	TGTGCCAGCAGCACGCACAGGGTTTCTGGGGCCAACGTCCTGACTTTC
TRBJ2-1	once	TRBV9	-	CASSGREMEQFF	TGTGCCAGCAGCGGGAGGGAAATGGAGCAGTTCTTC
TRBJ2-7	-	TRBV18	TRBD2	CASSPRTSGTYEQYF	TGTGCCAGCTCACCAAGGACTAGCGGGACCTACGAGCAGTACTTC
TRBJ1-1	-	TRBV6-5	-	CASGQTGLTEAFF	TGTGCCAGCGGTCAAACAGGGCTAACTGAAGCTTTCTTT
TRBJ2-5	-	TRBV30	TRBD2	CAWSIEREQETQYF	TGTGCCTGGAGTATCGAGCGGGAACAAGAGACCCAGTACTTC
TRBJ2-1	-	TRBV9	TRBD2	CASSAESGINEQFF	TGTGCCAGCAGCGCCGAAAGCGGGATCAATGAGCAGTTCTTC
TRBJ2-1	-	TRBV2	TRBD2	CASGETSGSADNEQFF	TGTGCCAGCGGGGAGACTAGCGGGAGTGCTGACAATGAGCAGTTCTTC
TRBJ2-3	-	TRBV14	-	CASKRLSTDTQYF	TGTGCCAGCAAGCGTTTATCCACAGATACGCAGTATTTT
TRBJ1-2	-	TRBV5-4	-	CASSWGGGDVYGYTF	TGTGCCAGCAGCTGGGGGGGCGGGGACGTCTATGGCTACACCTTC